This TCR beta chain was sequenced for a study of CD8 T cells in Susac syndrome. Study at large: Blood was drawn from patients with Susac syndrome. At that point, they were therapy-naive, on corticosteroids, or on intravenous immunoglobulin alone.

The authors reverse transcribed about 0.5 to 1 ug RNA with random hexamers. Across 54 Vbeta and 13 Jbeta, TCR beta CDR3 was amplified with immunoSEQ multiplex PCR. TCRdb called the immunoSEQ multiplex PCR reads again in MiXCR, with one record for every CDR3 protein. The sample comprises about 180,000 distinct CDR3 sequences, just under 95% of which are singletons, and 0.099% rests with the top ten. The length of the CDR3 is 14 residues. The V gene lost 3 bases and the J gene lost 0 bases, with 6 bases spanning the gap. Germline-derived CDR1 and CDR2 are LNHDA and SQIVND (reference sequence). TCR beta from blood CD8+ and CD4+ T cells was sequenced. In Susac syndrome patients, recently defined diagnostic criteria for definite or probable disease were met.

This chain uses TRBV19 with TRBJ2-1; D gene ambiguous. Sample: CD4+ T cells from PBMCs. The sequence was collected from a human donor with Susac syndrome. The CDR3 region has the DNA TGTGCCAGTAGTATCCGAAACTCCTACAATGAGCAGTTCTTC. Translated: CASSIRNSYNEQFF. The full variable domain, its missing parts supplied by reference TRBV19 and TRBJ2-1, is DGGITQSPKYLFRKEGQNVTLSCEQNLNHDAMYWYRQDPGQGLRLIYYSQIVNDFQKGDIAEGYSVSREKKESFPLTVTSAQKNPTAFYLCASSIRNSYNEQFFGPGTRLTVL.